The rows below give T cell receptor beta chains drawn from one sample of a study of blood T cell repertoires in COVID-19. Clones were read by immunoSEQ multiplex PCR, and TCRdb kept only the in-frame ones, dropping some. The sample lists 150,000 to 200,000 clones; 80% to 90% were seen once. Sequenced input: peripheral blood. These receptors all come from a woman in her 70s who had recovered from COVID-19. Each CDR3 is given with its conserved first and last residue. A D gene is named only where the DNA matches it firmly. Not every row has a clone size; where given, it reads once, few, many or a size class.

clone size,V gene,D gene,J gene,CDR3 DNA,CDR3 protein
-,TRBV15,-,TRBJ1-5,TGTGCCACCAGCCGGACAGCCAATCAGCCCCAGCATTTT,CATSRTANQPQHF
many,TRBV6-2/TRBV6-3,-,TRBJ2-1,TGTGCCAGCAGTCGTCCGTCGCGTGAGCAGTTCTTC,CASSRPSREQFF
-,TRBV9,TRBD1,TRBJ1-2,TGTGCCAGCACCTCGAGGGGACAGGGGAACTATGGCTACACCTTC,CASTSRGQGNYGYTF
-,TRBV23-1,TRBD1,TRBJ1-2,TGCGCCAGCCAAACAGGGGGTTCCCCTCCTGTTCGTGGCTACACCTTC,CASQTGGSPPVRGYTF
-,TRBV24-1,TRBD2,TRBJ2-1,TGTGCCACCAGTGATTTACCCCCGGCTAGCGGGGACTACAATGAGCAGTTCTTC,CATSDLPPASGDYNEQFF
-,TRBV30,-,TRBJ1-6,TGTGCCGGACAGAGCTCCTATAATTCACCCCTCCACTTT,CAGQSSYNSPLHF
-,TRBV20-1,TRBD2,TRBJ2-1,TGCAGTGCTAGTCGGCTAGCGGGGGGCGGCGAGCAGTTCTTC,CSASRLAGGGEQFF
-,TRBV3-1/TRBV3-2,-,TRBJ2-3,TGTGCCAGCAGCCCCTCTGGAGGAAGCACAGATACGCAGTATTTT,CASSPSGGSTDTQYF
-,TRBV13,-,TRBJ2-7,TGTGCCAGCAGCTTACCGGGAGTTTTCCCCTACGAGCAGTACTTC,CASSLPGVFPYEQYF
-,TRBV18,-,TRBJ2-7,TGTGCCAGCTCACCCTCATCGGGATTTGCAGGAGACGAGCAGTACTTC,CASSPSSGFAGDEQYF
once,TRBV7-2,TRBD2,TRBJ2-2,TGTGCCAGCAGCCCAAAGCGGGAGGGGGAGCTGTTTTTT,CASSPKREGELFF
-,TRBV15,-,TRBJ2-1,TGTGCCACCCTCGCAGAGGGCCTAGTCGATGAGCAGTTCTTC,CATLAEGLVDEQFF
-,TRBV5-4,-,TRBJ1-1,TGTGCCAGCGGCAACGACAGGAACACTGAAGCTTTCTTT,CASGNDRNTEAFF
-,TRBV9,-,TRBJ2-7,TGTGCCAGCAGCCCCCGGTCGGACAGCAGTGGCTACGAGCAGTACTTC,CASSPRSDSSGYEQYF
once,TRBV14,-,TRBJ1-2,TGTGCCAGCAGCCAGACAGGTGATGGCTACACCTTC,CASSQTGDGYTF
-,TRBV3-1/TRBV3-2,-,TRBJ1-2,TGTGCCAGCAGCCGCGCGCGGGGCTACACCTTC,CASSRARGYTF
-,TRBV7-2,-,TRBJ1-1,TGTGCCAGCAGCTTAGTTGGGGGCCTCACTGAAGCTTTCTTT,CASSLVGGLTEAFF
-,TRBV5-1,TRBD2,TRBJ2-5,TGCGCCAGCAGTGTGTGGGCTAGCGGGGCTGGGGGTCCGGAGACCCAGTACTTC,CASSVWASGAGGPETQYF
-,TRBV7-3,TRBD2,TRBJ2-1,TGTGCCAGCAGCTTAACGCTAGCGGGGTACAATGAGCAGTTCTTC,CASSLTLAGYNEQFF
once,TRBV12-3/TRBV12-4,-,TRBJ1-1,TGTGCCAGCAGTTTATTATCGAACACTGAAGCTTTCTTT,CASSLLSNTEAFF
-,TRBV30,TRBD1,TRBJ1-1,TGTGCCTGGGACAGGGTGAACACTGAAGCTTTCTTT,CAWDRVNTEAFF
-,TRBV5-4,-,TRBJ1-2,TGTGCCAGCAGCCCCTCCACAGGGTACGGCTACACCTTC,CASSPSTGYGYTF